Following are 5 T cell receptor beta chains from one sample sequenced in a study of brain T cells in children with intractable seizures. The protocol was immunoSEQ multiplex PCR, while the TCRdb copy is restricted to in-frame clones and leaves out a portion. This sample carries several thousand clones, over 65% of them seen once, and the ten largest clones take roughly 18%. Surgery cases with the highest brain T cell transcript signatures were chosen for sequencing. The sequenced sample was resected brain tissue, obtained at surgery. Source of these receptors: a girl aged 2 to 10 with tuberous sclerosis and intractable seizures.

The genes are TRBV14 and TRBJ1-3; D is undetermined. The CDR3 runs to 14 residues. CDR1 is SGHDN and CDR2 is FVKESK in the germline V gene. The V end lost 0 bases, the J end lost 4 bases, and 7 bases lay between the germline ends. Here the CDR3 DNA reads TGTGCCAGCAGCCAAGATCTCATCGGAAACACCATATATTTT. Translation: CASSQDLIGNTIYF.

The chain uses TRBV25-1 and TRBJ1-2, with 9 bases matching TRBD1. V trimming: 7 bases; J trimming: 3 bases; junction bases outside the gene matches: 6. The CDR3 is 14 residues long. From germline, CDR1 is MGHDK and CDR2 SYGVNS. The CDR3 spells CASNGQGTDYGYTF. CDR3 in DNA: TGTGCCAGCAACGGACAGGGGACCGACTATGGCTACACCTTC.

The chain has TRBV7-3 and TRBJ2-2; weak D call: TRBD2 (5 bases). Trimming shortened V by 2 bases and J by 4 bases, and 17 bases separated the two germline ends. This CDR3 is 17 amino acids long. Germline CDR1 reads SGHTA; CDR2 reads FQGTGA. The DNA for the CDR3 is TGTGCCAGCAGCTTAGTAGGCCGGGGATTTAGCACCGGGGAGCTGTTTTTT. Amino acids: CASSLVGRGFSTGELFF.

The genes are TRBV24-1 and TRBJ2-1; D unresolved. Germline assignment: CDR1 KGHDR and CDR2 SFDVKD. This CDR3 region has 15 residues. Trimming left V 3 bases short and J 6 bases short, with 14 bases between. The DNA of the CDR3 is TGTGCCACCAGTGATCCTGGGCCGAGAGGCAATGAGCAGTTCTTC. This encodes CATSDPGPRGNEQFF.

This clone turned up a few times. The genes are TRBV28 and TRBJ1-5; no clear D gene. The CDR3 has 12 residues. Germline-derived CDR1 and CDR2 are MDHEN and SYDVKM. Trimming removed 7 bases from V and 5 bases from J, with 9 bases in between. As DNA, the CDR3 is TGTGCCAGCACGTTAAACGATCAGCCCCAGCATTTT. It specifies CASTLNDQPQHF. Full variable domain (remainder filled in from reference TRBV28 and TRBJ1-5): DVKVTQSSRYLVKRTGEKVFLECVQDMDHENMFWYRQDPGLGLRLIYFSYDVKMKEKGDIPEGYSVSREKKERFSLILESASTNQTSMYLCASTLNDQPQHFGDGTRLSIL.